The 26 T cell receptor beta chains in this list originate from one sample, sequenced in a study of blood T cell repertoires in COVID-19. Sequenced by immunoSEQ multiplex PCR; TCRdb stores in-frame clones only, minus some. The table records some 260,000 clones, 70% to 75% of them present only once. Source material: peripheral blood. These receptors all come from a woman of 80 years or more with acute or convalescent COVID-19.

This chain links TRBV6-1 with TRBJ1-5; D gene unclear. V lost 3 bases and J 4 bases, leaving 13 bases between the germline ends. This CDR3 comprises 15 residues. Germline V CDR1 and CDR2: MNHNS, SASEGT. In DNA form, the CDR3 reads TGTGCCAGCAGTGAGGACTGGGGTAAGAATCAGCCCCAGCATTTT. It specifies CASSEDWGKNQPQHF.

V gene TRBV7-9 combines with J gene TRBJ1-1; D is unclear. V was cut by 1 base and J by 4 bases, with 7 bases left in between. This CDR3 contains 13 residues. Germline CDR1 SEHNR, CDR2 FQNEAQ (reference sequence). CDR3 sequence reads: CASSLDGGTEAFF. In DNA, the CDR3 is TGTGCCAGCAGCTTAGACGGAGGCACTGAAGCTTTCTTT.

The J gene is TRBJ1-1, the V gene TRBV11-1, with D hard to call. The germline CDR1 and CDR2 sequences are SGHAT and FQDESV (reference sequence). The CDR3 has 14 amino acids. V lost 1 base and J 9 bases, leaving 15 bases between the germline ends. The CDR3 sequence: CASSLVASGLQAFF. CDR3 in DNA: TGTGCCAGCAGCTTAGTTGCGTCGGGATTACAAGCTTTCTTT.

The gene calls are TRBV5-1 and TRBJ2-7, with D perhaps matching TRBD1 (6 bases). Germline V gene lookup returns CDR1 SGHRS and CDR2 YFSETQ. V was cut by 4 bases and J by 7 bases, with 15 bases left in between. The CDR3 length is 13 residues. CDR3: CASSAQTGFEQYF. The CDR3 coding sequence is TGCGCCAGCAGCGCCCAAACAGGGTTTGAGCAGTACTTC.

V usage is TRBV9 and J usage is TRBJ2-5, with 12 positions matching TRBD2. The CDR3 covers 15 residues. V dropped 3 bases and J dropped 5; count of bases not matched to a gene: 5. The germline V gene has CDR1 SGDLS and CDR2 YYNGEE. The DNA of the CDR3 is TGTGCCAGCAGCGCGGGACTAGCGGGTGGTGAGACCCAGTACTTC. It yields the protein CASSAGLAGGETQYF. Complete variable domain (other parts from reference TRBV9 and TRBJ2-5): DSGVTQTPKHLITATGQRVTLRCSPRSGDLSVYWYQQSLDQGLQFLIQYYNGEERAKGNILERFSAQQFPDLHSELNLSSLELGDSALYFCASSAGLAGGETQYFGPGTRLLVL.

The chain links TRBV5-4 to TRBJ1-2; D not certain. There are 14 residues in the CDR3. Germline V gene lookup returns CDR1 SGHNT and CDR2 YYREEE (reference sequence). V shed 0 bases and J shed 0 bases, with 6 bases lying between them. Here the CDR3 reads CASSLAISNYGYTF. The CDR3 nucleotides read TGTGCCAGCAGCTTGGCTATATCTAACTATGGCTACACCTTC.

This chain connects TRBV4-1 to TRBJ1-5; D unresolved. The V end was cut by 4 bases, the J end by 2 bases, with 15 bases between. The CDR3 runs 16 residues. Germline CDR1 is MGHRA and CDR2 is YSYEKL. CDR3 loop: CASSPRGGAGNQPQHF. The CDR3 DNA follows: TGCGCCAGCAGCCCCCGGGGTGGAGCGGGCAATCAGCCCCAGCATTTT.

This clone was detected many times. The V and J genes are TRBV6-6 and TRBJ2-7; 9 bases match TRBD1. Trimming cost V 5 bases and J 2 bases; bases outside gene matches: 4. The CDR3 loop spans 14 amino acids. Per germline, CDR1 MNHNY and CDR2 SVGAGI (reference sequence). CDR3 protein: CASSTQGAAYEQYF. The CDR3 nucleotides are TGTGCCAGCAGTACACAGGGGGCCGCCTACGAGCAGTACTTC.

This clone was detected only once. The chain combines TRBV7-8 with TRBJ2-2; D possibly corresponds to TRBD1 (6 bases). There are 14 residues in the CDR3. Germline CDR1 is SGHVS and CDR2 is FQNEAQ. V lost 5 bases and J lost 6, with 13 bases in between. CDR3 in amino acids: CASSMTGTPGELFF. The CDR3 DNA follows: TGTGCCAGCAGCATGACGGGGACACCCGGGGAGCTGTTTTTT.

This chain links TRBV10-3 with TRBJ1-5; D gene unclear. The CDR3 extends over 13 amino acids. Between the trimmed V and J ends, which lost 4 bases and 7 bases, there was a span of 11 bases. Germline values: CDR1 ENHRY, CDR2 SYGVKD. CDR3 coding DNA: TGTGCCATCAGTGTATCTGAGCCGCAGCCCCAGCATTTT. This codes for CAISVSEPQPQHF.

The CDR3 region is CASSLRLEPDTQYF. The CDR3 nucleotides are TGTGCCAGCAGCTTACGGCTAGAACCAGATACGCAGTATTTT. The rearrangement uses TRBV13 and TRBJ2-3; no definite D call. V dropped 2 bases and J dropped 4 bases, with 10 bases sitting between them. The germline V gene has CDR1 PRHDT and CDR2 FYEKMQ (reference sequence). There are 14 residues in the CDR3.

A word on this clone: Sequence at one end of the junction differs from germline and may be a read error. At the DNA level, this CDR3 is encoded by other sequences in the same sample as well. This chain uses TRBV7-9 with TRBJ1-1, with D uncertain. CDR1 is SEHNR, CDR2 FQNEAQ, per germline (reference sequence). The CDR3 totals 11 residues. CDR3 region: CASSLGREAFF. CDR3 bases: TGTGCCAGCAGTTTAGGGAGGGAAGCTTTCTTT. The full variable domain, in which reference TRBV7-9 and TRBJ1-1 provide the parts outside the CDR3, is DTGVSQNPRHKITKRGQNVTFRCDPISEHNRLYWYRQTLGQGPEFLTYFQNEAQLEKSRLLSDRFSAERPKGSFSTLEIQRTEQGDSAMYLCASSLGREAFFGQGTRLTVV.

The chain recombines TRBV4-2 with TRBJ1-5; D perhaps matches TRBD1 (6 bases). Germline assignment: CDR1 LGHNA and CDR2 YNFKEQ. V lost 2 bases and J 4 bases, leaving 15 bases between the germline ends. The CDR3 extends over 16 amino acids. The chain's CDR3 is CASSQNTGMGNQPQHF. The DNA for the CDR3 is TGTGCCAGCAGCCAAAATACAGGGATGGGTAATCAGCCCCAGCATTTT.

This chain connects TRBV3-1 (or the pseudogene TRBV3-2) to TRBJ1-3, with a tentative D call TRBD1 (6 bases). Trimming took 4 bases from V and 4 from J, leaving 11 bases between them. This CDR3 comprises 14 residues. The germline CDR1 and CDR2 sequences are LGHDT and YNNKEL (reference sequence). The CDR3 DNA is TGTGCCAGCAGCCTACCAGGACAGGGAAACACCATATATTTT. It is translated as CASSLPGQGNTIYF.

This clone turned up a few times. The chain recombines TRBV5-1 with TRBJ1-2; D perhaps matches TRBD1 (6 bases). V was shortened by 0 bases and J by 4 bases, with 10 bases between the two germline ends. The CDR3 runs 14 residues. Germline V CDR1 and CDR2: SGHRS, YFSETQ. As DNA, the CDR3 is TGCGCCAGCAGCTTGGTTGGGGGCGGCTATGGCTACACCTTC. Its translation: CASSLVGGGYGYTF.

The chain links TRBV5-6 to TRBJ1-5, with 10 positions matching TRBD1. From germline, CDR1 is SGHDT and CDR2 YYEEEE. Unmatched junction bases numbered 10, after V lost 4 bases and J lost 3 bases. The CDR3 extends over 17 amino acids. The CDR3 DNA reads TGTGCCAGCAGCCTGACGACAGGGGGCGCGAACAATCAGCCCCAGCATTTT. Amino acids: CASSLTTGGANNQPQHF.

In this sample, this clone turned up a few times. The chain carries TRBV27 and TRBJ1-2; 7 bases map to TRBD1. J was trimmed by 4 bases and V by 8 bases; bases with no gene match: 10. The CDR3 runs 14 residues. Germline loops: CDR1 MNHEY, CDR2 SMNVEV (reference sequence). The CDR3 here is CASGPRGVSYGYTF. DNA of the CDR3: TGTGCCAGCGGGCCCAGGGGGGTATCCTATGGCTACACCTTC.

DNA of the CDR3: TGTGCCAGCAGTACCCTAAAGAGACAGGGGGCTCGGGAAAAACTGTTTTTT. Amino acids: CASSTLKRQGAREKLFF. The chain links TRBV27 to TRBJ1-4; 10 nucleotides agree with TRBD1. The CDR3 runs 17 residues. Looked up from germline, CDR1 is MNHEY and CDR2 is SMNVEV (reference sequence). The V gene end was trimmed by 5 bases and the J gene end by 8 bases; junction bases not matched to a gene: 14.

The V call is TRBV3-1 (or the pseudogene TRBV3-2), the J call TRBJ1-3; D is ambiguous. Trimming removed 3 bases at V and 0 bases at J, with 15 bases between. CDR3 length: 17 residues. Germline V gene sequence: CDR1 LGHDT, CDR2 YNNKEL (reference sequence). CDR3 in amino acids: CASSHSTVAASGNTIYF. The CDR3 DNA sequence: TGTGCCAGCAGCCACTCCACCGTGGCGGCCTCTGGAAACACCATATATTTT.

CDR3 region: CASSQGGLNTGELFF. The CDR3 DNA sequence: TGTGCCAGCAGCCAGGGGGGCCTGAACACCGGGGAGCTGTTTTTT. The genes are TRBV7-2 and TRBJ2-2; a weak D match, TRBD1 (7 bases). CDR3 length equals 15 residues. V lost 5 bases and J 1 base, leaving 11 bases between the germline ends. Germline CDR1 SGHTA, CDR2 FQGNSA.

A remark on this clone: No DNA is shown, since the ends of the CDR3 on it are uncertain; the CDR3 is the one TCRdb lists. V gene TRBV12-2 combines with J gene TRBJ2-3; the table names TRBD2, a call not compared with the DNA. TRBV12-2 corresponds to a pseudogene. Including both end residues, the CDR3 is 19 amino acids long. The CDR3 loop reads CASRLVAPGSGRGTDTQYF.

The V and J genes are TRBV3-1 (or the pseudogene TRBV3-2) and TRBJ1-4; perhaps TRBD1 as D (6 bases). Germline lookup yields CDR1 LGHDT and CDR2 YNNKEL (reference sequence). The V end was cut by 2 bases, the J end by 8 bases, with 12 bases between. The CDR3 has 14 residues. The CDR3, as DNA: TGTGCCAGCAGCCAAAAAGGGGGTTACGAAAAACTGTTTTTT. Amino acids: CASSQKGGYEKLFF.

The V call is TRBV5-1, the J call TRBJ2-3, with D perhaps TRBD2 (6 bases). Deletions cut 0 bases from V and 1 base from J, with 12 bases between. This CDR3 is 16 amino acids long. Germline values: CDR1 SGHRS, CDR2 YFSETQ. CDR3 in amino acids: CASSLAKGTRTDTQYF. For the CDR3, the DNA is TGCGCCAGCAGCTTGGCGAAAGGGACTCGCACAGATACGCAGTATTTT.

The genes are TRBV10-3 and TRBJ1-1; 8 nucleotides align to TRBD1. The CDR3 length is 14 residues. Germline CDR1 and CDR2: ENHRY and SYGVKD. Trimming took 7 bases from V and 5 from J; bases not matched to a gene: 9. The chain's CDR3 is CAIKFGQGGTEAFF. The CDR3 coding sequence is TGTGCCATCAAGTTTGGACAGGGAGGGACTGAAGCTTTCTTT.

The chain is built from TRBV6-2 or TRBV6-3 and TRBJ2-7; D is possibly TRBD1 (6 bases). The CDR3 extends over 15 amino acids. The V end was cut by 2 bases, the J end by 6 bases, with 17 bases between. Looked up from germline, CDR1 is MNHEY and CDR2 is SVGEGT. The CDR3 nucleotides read TGTGCCAGCAGTTACGGGACAAGTGGGTCAGCCGAGCAGTACTTC. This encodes CASSYGTSGSAEQYF.

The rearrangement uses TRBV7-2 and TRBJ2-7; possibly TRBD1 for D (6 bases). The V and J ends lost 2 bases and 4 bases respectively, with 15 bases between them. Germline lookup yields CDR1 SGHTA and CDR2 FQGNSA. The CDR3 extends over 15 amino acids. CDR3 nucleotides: TGTGCCAGCAGCTTACGCTCAGGGGAGCGGTACGAGCAGTACTTC. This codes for CASSLRSGERYEQYF. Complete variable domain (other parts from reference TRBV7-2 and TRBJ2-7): GAGVSQSPSNKVTEKGKDVELRCDPISGHTALYWYRQSLGQGLEFLIYFQGNSAPDKSGLPSDRFSAERTGGSVSTLTIQRTQQEDSAVYLCASSLRSGERYEQYFGPGTRLTVT.